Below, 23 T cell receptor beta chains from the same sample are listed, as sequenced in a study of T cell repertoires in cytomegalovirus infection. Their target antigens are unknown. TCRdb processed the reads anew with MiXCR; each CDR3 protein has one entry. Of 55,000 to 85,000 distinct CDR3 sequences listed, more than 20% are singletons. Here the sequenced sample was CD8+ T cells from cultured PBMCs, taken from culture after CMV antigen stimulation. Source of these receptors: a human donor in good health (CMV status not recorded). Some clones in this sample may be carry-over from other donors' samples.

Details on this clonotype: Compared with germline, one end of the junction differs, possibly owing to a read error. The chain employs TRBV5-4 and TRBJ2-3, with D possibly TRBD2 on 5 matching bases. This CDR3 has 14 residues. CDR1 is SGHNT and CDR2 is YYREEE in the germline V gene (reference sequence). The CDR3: CASSLSSSKDTQYF. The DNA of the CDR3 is TGTGCCAGCAGCTTGTCATCTAGCAAAGATACGCAGTATTTT.

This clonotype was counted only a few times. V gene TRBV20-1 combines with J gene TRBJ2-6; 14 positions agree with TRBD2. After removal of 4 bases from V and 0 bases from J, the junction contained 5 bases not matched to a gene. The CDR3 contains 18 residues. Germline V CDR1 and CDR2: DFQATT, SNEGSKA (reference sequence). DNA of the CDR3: TGCAGTGCTAAGGGACTAGCGGGGGACTTCTCTGGGGCCAACGTCCTGACTTTC. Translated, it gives CSAKGLAGDFSGANVLTF.

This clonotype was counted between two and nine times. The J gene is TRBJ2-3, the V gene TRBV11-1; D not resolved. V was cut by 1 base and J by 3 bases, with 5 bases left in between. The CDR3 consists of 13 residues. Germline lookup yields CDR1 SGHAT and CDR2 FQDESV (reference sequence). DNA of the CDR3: TGTGCCAGCAGCTTAGGACCGACAGATACGCAGTATTTT. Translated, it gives CASSLGPTDTQYF.

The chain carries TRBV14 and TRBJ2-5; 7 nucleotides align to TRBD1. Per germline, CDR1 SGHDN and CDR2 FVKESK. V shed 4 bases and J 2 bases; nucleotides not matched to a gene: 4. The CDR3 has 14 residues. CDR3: CASSPLGQQETQYF. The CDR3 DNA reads TGTGCCAGCAGCCCTTTGGGACAGCAAGAGACCCAGTACTTC.

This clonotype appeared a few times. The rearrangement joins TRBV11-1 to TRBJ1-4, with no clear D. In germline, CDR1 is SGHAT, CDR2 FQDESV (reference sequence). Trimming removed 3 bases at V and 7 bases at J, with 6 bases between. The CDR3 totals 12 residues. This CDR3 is CASSLGAEKLFF. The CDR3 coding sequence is TGTGCCAGCAGCTTGGGTGCTGAAAAACTGTTTTTT.

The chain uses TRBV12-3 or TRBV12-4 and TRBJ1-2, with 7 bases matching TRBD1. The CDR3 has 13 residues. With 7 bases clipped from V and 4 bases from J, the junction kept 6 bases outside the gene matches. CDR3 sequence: CASKTEGAYGYTF. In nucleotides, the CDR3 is TGTGCCAGCAAAACAGAGGGGGCCTATGGCTACACCTTC.

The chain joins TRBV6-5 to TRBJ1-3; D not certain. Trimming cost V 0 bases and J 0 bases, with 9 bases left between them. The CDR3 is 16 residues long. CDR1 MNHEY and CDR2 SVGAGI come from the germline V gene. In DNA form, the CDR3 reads TGTGCCAGCAGTTACTCTAGTGTAGGCTCTGGAAACACCATATATTTT. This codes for CASSYSSVGSGNTIYF.

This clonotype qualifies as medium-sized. CDR3 coding DNA: TGTGCCAGCAGTTTCACCCCCCCTAGCGGGGGGAATGAGCAGTTCTTC. Its protein product is CASSFTPPSGGNEQFF. This sequence joins TRBV7-6 and TRBJ2-1; 11 bases match TRBD2. In germline, CDR1 is SGHVS, CDR2 FNYEAQ. The CDR3 length is 16 residues. V shed 6 bases and J 7 bases; nucleotides not matched to a gene: 11.

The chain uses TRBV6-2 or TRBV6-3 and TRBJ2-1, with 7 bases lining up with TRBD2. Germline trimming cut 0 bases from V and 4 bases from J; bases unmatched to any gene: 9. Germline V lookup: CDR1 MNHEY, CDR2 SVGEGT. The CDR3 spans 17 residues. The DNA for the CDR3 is TGTGCCAGCAGTTACTCGCCTGCCGGGGGGTTGTACAATGAGCAGTTCTTC. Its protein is CASSYSPAGGLYNEQFF.

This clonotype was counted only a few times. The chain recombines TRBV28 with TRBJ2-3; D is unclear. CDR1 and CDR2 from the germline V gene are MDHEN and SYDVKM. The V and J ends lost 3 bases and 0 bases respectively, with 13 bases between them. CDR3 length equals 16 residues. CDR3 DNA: TGTGCCAGCAGTTTCCAACTGGAATCTAGCACAGATACGCAGTATTTT. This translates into CASSFQLESSTDTQYF.

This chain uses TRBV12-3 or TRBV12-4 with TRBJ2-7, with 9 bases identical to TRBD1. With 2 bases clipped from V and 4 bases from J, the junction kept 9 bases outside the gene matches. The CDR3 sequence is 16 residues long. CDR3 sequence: CASSLITGTGSYEQYF. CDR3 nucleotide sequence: TGTGCCAGCAGTTTAATTACCGGGACAGGGAGTTACGAGCAGTACTTC.

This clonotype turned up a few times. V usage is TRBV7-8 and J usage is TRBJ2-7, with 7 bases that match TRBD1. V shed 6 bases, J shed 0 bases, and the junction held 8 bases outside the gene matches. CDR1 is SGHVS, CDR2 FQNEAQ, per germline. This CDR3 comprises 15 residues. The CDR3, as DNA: TGTGCCAGCAGTATCCGACAGGGACCCTCCTACGAGCAGTACTTC. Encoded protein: CASSIRQGPSYEQYF.

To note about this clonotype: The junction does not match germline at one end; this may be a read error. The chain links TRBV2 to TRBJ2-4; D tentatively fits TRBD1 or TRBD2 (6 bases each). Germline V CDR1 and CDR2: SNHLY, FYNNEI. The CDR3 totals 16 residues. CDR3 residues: CASRSPGGGSKNSQYF. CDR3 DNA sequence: TGTGCCAGCAGATCCCCCGGAGGGGGATCCAAAAACAGTCAGTACTTC.

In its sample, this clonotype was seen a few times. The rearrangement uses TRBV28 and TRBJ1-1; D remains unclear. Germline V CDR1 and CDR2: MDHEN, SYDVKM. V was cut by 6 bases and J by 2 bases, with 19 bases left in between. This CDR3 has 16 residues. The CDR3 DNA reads TGTGCCAGCAGCCCTCTCTCCGGTTTCTCTAACACTGAAGCTTTCTTT. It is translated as CASSPLSGFSNTEAFF.

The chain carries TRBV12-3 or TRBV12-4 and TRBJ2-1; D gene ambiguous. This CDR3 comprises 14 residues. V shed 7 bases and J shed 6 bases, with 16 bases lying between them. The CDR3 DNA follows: TGTGCCAGCACCCTAAGTCTTCCCGGCAATGAGCAGTTCTTC. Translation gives CASTLSLPGNEQFF.

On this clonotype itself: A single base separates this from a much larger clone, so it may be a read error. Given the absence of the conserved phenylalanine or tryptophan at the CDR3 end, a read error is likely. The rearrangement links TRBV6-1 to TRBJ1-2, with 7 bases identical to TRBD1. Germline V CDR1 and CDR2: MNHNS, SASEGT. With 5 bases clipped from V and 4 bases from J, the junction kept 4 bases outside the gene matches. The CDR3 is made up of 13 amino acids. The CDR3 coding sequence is TGTGCCAGCAGTCCCGACAGGGTCTATGGCTACACCTCC. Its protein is CASSPDRVYGYTS.

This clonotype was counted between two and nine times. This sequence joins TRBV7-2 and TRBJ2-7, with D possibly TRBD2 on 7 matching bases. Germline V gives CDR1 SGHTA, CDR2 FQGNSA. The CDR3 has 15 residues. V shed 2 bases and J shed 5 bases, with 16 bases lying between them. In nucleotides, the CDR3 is TGTGCCAGCAGCTTAAAAAGGGGGGGGCTGGACGAGCAGTACTTC. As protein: CASSLKRGGLDEQYF.

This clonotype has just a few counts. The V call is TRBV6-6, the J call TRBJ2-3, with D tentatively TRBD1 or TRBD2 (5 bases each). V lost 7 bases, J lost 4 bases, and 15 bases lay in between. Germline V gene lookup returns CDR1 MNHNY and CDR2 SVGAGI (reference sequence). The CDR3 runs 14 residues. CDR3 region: CASTPGPFSDTQYF. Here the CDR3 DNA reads TGTGCCAGCACTCCGGGGCCGTTTTCAGATACGCAGTATTTT.

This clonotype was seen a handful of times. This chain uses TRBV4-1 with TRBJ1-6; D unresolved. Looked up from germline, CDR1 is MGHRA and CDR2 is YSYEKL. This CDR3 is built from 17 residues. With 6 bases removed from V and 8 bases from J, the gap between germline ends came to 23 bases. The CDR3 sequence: CASSHSGLGFLYSPLHF. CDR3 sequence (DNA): TGCGCCAGCAGTCATTCTGGGTTGGGATTCCTGTATTCACCCCTCCACTTT.

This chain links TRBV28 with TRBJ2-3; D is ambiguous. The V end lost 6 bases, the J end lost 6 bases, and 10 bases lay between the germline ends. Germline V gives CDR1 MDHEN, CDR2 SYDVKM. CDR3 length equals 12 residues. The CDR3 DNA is TGTGCCAGCAGGGTCCCCGCGGATACGCAGTATTTT. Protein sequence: CASRVPADTQYF.

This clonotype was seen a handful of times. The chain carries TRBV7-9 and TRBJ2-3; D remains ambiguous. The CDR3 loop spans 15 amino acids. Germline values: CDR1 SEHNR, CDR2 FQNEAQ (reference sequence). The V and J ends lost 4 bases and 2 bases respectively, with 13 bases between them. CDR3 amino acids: CASSSPLENTDTQYF. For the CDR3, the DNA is TGTGCCAGCAGCTCTCCCCTAGAGAACACAGATACGCAGTATTTT.

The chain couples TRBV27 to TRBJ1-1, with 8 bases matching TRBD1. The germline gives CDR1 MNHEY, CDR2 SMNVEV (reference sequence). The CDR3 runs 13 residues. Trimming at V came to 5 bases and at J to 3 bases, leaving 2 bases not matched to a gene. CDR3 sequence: CASSPGGYTEAFF. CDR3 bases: TGTGCCAGCAGTCCAGGGGGCTACACTGAAGCTTTCTTT.

CDR3 protein: CASSYSRKQGGYEQYF. The CDR3 DNA sequence: TGTGCCAGCAGTTACTCGAGGAAACAGGGTGGCTACGAGCAGTACTTC. The chain carries TRBV6-2 or TRBV6-3 and TRBJ2-7; maybe TRBD1 (6 bases). Germline assignment: CDR1 MNHEY and CDR2 SVGEGT. The CDR3 is made up of 16 amino acids. V was shortened by 0 bases and J by 3 bases, with 15 bases between the two germline ends.